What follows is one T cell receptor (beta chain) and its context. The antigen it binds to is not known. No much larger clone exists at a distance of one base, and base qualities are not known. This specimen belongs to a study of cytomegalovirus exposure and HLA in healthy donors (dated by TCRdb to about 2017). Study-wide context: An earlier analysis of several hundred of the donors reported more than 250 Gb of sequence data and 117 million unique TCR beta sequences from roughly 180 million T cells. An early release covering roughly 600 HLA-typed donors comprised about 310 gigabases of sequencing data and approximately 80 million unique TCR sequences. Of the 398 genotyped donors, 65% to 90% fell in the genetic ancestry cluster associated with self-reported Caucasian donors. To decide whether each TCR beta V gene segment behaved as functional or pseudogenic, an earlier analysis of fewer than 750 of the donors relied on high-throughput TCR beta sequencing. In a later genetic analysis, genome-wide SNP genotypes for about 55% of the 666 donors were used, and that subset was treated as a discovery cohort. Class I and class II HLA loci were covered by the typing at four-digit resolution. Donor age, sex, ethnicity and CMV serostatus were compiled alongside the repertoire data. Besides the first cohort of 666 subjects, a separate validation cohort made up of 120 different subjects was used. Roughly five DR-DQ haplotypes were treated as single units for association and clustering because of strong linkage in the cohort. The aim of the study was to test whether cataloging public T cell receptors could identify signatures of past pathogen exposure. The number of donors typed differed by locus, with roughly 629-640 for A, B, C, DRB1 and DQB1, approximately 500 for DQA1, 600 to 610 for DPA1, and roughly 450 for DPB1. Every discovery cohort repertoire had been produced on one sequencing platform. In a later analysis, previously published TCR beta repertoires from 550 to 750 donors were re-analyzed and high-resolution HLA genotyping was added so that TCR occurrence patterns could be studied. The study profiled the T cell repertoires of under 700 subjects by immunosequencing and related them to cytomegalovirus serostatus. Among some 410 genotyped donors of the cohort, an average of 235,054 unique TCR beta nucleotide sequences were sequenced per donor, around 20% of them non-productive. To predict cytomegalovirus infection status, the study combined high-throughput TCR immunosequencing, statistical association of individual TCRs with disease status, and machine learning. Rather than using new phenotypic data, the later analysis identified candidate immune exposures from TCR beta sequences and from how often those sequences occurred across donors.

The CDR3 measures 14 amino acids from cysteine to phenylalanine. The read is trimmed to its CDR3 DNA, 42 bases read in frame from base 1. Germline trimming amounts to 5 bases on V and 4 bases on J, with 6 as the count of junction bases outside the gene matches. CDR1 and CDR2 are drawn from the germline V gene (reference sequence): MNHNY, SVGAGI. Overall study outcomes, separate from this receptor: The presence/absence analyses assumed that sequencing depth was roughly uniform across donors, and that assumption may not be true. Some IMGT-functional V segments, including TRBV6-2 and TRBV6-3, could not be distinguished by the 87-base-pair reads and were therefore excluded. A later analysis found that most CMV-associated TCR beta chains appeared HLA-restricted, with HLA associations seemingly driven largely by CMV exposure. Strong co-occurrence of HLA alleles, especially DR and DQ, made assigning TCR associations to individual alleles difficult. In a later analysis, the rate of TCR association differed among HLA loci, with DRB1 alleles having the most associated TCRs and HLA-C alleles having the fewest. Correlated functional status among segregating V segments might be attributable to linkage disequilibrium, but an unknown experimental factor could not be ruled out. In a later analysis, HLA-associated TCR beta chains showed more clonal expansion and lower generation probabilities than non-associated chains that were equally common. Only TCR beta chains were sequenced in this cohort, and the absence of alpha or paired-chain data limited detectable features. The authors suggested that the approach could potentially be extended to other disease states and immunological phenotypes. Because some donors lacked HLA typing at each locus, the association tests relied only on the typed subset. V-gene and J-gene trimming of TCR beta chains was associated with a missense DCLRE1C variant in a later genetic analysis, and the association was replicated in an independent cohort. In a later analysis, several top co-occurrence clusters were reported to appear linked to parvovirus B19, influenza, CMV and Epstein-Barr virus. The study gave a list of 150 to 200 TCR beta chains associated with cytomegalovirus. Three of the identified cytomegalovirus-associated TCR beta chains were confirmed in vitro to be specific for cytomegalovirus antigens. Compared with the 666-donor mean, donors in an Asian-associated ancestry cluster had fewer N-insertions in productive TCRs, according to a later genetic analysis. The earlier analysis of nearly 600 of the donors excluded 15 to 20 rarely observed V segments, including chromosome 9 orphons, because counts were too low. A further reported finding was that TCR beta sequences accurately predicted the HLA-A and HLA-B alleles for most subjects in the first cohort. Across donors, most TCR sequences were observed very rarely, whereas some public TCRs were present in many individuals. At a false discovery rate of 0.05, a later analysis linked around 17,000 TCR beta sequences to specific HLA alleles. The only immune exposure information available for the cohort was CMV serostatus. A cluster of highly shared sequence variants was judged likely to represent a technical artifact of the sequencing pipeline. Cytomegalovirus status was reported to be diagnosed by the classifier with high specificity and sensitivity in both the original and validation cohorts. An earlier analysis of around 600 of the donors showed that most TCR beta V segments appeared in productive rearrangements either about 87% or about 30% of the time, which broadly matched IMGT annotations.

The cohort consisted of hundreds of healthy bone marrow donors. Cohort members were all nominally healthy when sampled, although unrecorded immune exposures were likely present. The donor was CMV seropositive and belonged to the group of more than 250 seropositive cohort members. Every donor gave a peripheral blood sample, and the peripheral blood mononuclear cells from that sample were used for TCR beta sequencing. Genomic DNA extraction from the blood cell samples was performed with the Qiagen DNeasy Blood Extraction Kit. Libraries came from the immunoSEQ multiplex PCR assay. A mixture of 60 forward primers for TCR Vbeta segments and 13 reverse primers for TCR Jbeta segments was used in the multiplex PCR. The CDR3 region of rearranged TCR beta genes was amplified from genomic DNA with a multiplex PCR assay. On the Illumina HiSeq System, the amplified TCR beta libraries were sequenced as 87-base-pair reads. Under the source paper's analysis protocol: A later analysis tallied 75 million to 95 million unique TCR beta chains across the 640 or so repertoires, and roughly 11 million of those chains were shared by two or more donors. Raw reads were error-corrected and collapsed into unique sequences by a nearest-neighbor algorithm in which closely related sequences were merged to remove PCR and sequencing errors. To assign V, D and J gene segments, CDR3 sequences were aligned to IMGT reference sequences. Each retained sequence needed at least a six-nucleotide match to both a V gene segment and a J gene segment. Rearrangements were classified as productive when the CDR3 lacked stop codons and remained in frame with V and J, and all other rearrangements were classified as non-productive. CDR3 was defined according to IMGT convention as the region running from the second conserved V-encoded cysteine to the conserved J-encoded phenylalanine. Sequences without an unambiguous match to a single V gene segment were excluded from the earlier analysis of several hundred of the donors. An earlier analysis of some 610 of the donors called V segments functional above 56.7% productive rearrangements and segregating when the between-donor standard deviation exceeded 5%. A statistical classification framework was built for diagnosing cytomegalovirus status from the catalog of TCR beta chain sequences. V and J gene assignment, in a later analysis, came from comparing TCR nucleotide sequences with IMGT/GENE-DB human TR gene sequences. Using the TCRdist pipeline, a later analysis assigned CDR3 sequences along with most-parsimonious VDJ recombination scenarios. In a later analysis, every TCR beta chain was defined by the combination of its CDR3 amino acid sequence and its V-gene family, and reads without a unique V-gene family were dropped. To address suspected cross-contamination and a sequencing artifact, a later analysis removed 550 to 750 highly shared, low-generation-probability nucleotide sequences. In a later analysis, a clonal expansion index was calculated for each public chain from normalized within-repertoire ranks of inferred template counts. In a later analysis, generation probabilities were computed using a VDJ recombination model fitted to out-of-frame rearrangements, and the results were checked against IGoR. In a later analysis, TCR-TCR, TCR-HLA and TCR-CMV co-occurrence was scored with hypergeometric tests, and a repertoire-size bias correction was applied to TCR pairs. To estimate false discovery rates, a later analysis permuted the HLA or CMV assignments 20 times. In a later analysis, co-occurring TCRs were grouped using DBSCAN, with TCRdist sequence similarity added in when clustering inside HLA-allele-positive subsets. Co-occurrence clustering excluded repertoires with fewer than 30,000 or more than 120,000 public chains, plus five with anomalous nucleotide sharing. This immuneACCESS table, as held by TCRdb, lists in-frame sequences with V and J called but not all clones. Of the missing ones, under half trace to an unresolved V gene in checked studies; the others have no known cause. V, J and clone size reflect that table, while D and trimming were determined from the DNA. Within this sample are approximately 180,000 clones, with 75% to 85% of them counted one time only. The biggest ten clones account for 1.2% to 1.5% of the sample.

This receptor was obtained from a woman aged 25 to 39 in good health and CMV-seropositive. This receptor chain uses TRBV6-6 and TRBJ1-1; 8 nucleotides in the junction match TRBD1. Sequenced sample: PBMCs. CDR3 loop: CASSVTGGSTEAFF. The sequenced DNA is TGTGCCAGCAGTGTCACAGGGGGGAGCACTGAAGCTTTCTTT.